The 10 T cell receptor beta chains below all came from one sample that was sequenced in a study of CD8 T cells in ankylosing spondylitis. TCRdb re-called the 5' RACE reads with MiXCR, one entry per CDR3 protein. This table has around 390,000 distinct CDR3 sequences, 20% to 25% appearing once. General study points: Ankylosing spondylitis blood seemed to carry a telltale TCR beta motif made of roughly eight highly homologous variants.

The antigens of these receptors remain unknown. Sequencing input: blood, either unsorted or a sorted T cell fraction (not recorded which). The receptors shown here come from a male donor with ankylosing spondylitis.

This clonotype was seen a handful of times. The chain couples TRBV7-2 to TRBJ1-3, with a weak D call TRBD1 (6 bases). CDR1 and CDR2 from the germline V gene are SGHTA and FQGNSA. Deletions cut 1 base from V and 4 bases from J, with 8 bases between. CDR3 size: 14 residues. CDR3 region: CASSLVTGGNTIYF. CDR3 bases: TGTGCCAGCAGCTTAGTGACAGGAGGAAACACCATATATTTT.

This chain joins TRBV25-1 and TRBJ1-6; 9 positions match TRBD1. The CDR3 totals 15 residues. V gave up 8 bases and J gave up 8 bases; unmatched junction bases: 10. CDR1 MGHDK and CDR2 SYGVNS come from the germline V gene. The CDR3 sequence is CASRVTGQGDSPLHF. The CDR3 nucleotides read TGTGCCAGCCGCGTAACGGGACAGGGTGATTCACCCCTCCACTTT.

The chain joins TRBV5-1 to TRBJ2-1; no definite D call. With 0 bases removed from V and 3 bases from J, the gap between germline ends came to 10 bases. The CDR3 loop spans 15 amino acids. Germline CDR1 SGHRS, CDR2 YFSETQ. The CDR3 sequence is CASSLEGSLYNEQFF. The CDR3 DNA reads as TGCGCCAGCAGCTTGGAGGGAAGCCTCTACAATGAGCAGTTCTTC.

This clonotype was found a few times. This chain uses TRBV20-1 with TRBJ2-1; 14 bases are shared with TRBD2. V dropped 1 base and J dropped 10; count of bases not matched to a gene: 9. CDR1 and CDR2 from the germline V gene are DFQATT and SNEGSKA (reference sequence). This CDR3 spans 16 amino acids. DNA of the CDR3: TGCAGTGCTAGAGCCATACGGACTAGCGGGAGGTCCGAGCAGTTCTTC. Encoded protein: CSARAIRTSGRSEQFF.

A few counts support this clonotype. The V and J genes are TRBV7-3 and TRBJ1-1, with D uncertain. CDR3 length: 14 residues. Looked up from germline, CDR1 is SGHTA and CDR2 is FQGTGA. V was clipped by 3 bases and J by 4 bases, with 12 bases between them. CDR3 sequence reads: CASSLAGPSTEAFF. In DNA form, the CDR3 reads TGTGCCAGCAGCTTGGCTGGACCGTCCACTGAAGCTTTCTTT.

Only a few counts were recorded for this clonotype. V usage is TRBV29-1 and J usage is TRBJ2-6; D not resolved. Trimming took 6 bases from V and 4 from J, leaving 13 bases between them. CDR1 and CDR2 (germline): SQVTM, ANQGSEA. The CDR3 runs to 14 residues. The CDR3 region has the DNA TGCAGCGTGACGAGCAGGACCGGGGCCAACGTCCTGACTTTC. It codes for CSVTSRTGANVLTF.

The chain carries TRBV4-1 and TRBJ2-1, with 14 bases that match TRBD2. Trimming took 0 bases from V and 5 from J; bases not matched to a gene: 9. There are 19 residues in the CDR3. Germline assignment: CDR1 MGHRA and CDR2 YSYEKL. The CDR3: CASSQDPTSGRAGDNEQFF. The CDR3 DNA reads TGCGCCAGCAGCCAAGACCCGACTAGCGGGAGGGCCGGGGACAATGAGCAGTTCTTC.

The chain combines TRBV20-1 with TRBJ2-5, with TRBD2 matching over 12 bases. This CDR3 is built from 14 residues. V was pared by 4 bases and J by 2 bases, with 2 bases of the junction left unmatched. Germline V gene sequence: CDR1 DFQATT, CDR2 SNEGSKA (reference sequence). The CDR3 reads CSAKLAGGQETQYF. CDR3 sequence (DNA): TGCAGTGCTAAACTAGCGGGAGGTCAAGAGACCCAGTACTTC.

This clonotype was counted between two and nine times. V usage is TRBV14 and J usage is TRBJ1-1, with TRBD1 matching over 7 bases. Germline values: CDR1 SGHDN, CDR2 FVKESK. The V gene end was trimmed by 2 bases and the J gene end by 6 bases; junction bases not matched to a gene: 3. The CDR3 contains 13 residues. The CDR3: CASSQIDRAEAFF. The CDR3, as DNA: TGTGCCAGCAGCCAAATTGACAGGGCTGAAGCTTTCTTT. The full variable domain, with the rest looked up from reference TRBV14 and TRBJ1-1, is EAGVTQFPSHSVIEKGQTVTLRCDPISGHDNLYWYRRVMGKEIKFLLHFVKESKQDESGMPNNRFLAERTGGTYSTLKVQPAELEDSGVYFCASSQIDRAEAFFGQGTRLTVV.

The table lists this clonotype with a few counts. J is TRBJ2-5 and V is TRBV12-3 or TRBV12-4; no firm D call. V lost 6 bases and J 3 bases, leaving 8 bases between the germline ends. The CDR3 consists of 12 residues. The CDR3: CASSPGKETQYF. The CDR3 bases are TGTGCCAGCAGCCCAGGAAAAGAGACCCAGTACTTC.